This TCR beta chain was recovered during a study of blood T cell repertoires in COVID-19. As for the study in general: Acute and convalescent COVID-19 samples came from the United States, Italy and Spain. T cells, B-cell-depleted T cells, or PBMCs supplied cDNA or gDNA.

The CDR3 sequence is 13 residues long. CDR1 is MDHEN and CDR2 is SYDVKM in the germline V gene. V shed 2 bases and J shed 6 bases, with 5 bases lying between them. This clone is a singleton in its sample. Original data processing: Quantification of nucleated cells was approximated via reference gene primer amplification. Sequencing used immunoSEQ multiplex PCR; TCRdb keeps in-frame clones, though not all of them. The D gene and trimming were derived from the DNA, and the V and J assignments and clone size from that table. The sample has around 72,000 clones, 85% to 90% seen once. Sequencing was carried out using peripheral blood. The origin of this receptor is a man aged 50-60 years with active COVID-19. The V gene is TRBV28, the J gene TRBJ1-6, with a weak D call TRBD1 (5 bases). The CDR3 is CASSLDSNSPLHF. The CDR3 DNA sequence: TGTGCCAGCAGTTTAGACAGTAATTCACCCCTCCACTTT.